This is a list of T cell receptor beta chains from one sample in a study of response to subunit inactivated influenza vaccine. From the RT-PCR reads, TCRdb called clonotypes with MiXCR, one entry per CDR3 protein. The sample has fewer than 200,000 distinct CDR3 sequences, roughly 8.7% seen once. Specimen: non-naive T cells sorted from PBMCs, collected on the day of vaccination. These receptor sequences come from a man aged 50 to 60 who received an inactivated influenza vaccine. Each CDR3 is given with its conserved first and last residue. A D gene is named only where the DNA matches it firmly. Clone size is stated in some rows and not others, as once, few, many or a class when expanded.

many	TRBJ2-5	TRBD2	TRBV4-2	CASSQGGQETQYF	TGTGCCAGCAGCCAGGGAGGGCAAGAGACCCAGTACTTC
many	TRBJ2-1	TRBD2	TRBV28	CASTPSGTSGTHEQFF	TGTGCCAGTACGCCCTCCGGGACTAGCGGAACCCATGAGCAGTTCTTC
few	TRBJ2-2	TRBD2	TRBV7-6	CASSAGVGSGELFF	TGTGCCAGCAGCGCGGGGGTGGGGTCCGGGGAGCTGTTTTTT
few	TRBJ2-7	TRBD2	TRBV12-3/TRBV12-4	CASSFSGLAGPYEQYF	TGTGCCAGCAGTTTCTCCGGACTAGCGGGGCCCTACGAGCAGTACTTC
many	TRBJ1-1	-	TRBV20-1	CSARTGTWNTEAFF	TGCAGTGCTAGGACCGGGACCTGGAACACTGAAGCTTTCTTT
few	TRBJ2-1	TRBD1	TRBV11-2	CASRQTGVNEQFF	TGTGCCAGCAGGCAGACAGGGGTCAATGAGCAGTTCTTC
few	TRBJ2-2	-	TRBV3-1	CASSQELELYTGELFF	TGTGCCAGCAGCCAAGAATTAGAACTCTACACCGGGGAGCTGTTTTTT
-	TRBJ2-1	TRBD1	TRBV15	CATSRGQGDYNEQFF	TGTGCCACCAGCAGAGGACAGGGGGATTACAATGAGCAGTTCTTC
-	TRBJ1-5	TRBD1	TRBV20-1	CSATGQTTASNQPQHF	TGCAGTGCAACGGGACAGACTACCGCTAGCAATCAGCCCCAGCATTTT
many	TRBJ2-3	-	TRBV6-2/TRBV6-3	CASSYAQSTSGTQYF	TGTGCCAGCAGTTACGCCCAATCGACCTCAGGCACGCAGTATTTT
few	TRBJ2-1	-	TRBV4-3	CASSHAGRNEQFF	TGCGCCAGCAGCCACGCAGGACGCAATGAGCAGTTCTTC
few	TRBJ2-3	-	TRBV2	CASPHLTESQDTQYF	TGTGCCAGCCCGCACCTGACAGAATCCCAAGATACGCAGTATTTT
few	TRBJ2-1	TRBD2	TRBV11-2	CASSKAGEFYNEQFF	TGTGCCAGCAGCAAAGCGGGAGAGTTCTACAATGAGCAGTTCTTC
many	TRBJ1-5	-	TRBV29-1	CSVGGGGSQPQHF	TGCAGCGTAGGAGGGGGGGGCAGTCAGCCCCAGCATTTT
few	TRBJ2-7	-	TRBV7-2	CASSQRIGHSSYEQYF	TGTGCCAGCAGCCAGCGAATCGGGCACAGTTCCTACGAGCAGTACTTC
few	TRBJ2-7	-	TRBV20-1	CSANLQVSYEQYF	TGCAGTGCTAATTTACAGGTCTCCTACGAGCAGTACTTC
once	TRBJ2-1	-	TRBV7-9	CAGSLVGNEQFF	TGTGCCGGCAGCTTAGTCGGGAATGAGCAGTTCTTC
few	TRBJ1-3	TRBD1	TRBV20-1	CSATTGTGVGNTIYF	TGCAGTGCCACAACCGGGACAGGGGTAGGAAACACCATATATTTT
few	TRBJ2-7	-	TRBV6-2/TRBV6-3	CASSYGWAYEQYF	TGTGCCAGCAGTTACGGATGGGCTTACGAGCAGTACTTC
-	TRBJ2-2	-	TRBV7-2	CASSLALSGTGELFF	TGTGCCAGCAGCTTAGCGCTTTCAGGGACCGGGGAGCTGTTTTTT
-	TRBJ2-6	-	TRBV7-2	CASSALFEGENPLFSGANVLTF	TGTGCCAGCAGCGCCCTGTTCGAGGGGGAGAATCCTCTCTTCTCTGGGGCCAACGTCCTGACTTTC
-	TRBJ2-6	TRBD1	TRBV5-4	CASSLLFGTAYSGANVLTF	TGTGCCAGCAGCTTGCTTTTCGGGACAGCTTACTCTGGGGCCAACGTCCTGACTTTC
-	TRBJ1-1	-	TRBV29-1	CSGGHMNTEAFF	TGCAGCGGGGGACATATGAACACTGAAGCTTTCTTT
many	TRBJ2-2	-	TRBV11-2	CASSLAGRRTGELFF	TGTGCCAGCAGCTTAGCAGGGAGGCGCACCGGGGAGCTGTTTTTT
few	TRBJ1-3	-	TRBV7-9	CAAGRRRGNTIYF	TGTGCCGCGGGGAGAAGGAGGGGAAACACCATATATTTT
few	TRBJ1-5	-	TRBV5-5	CASSLEVISGNQPQHF	TGTGCCAGCAGCTTGGAGGTTATAAGTGGCAATCAGCCCCAGCATTTT
-	TRBJ2-6	TRBD1	TRBV7-2	CASSEGQGFSGANVLTF	TGTGCCAGCAGCGAGGGACAGGGATTCTCTGGGGCCAACGTCCTGACTTTC
many	TRBJ2-1	-	TRBV20-1	CSARDPIRATIYNEQFF	TGCAGTGCTAGAGACCCCATAAGAGCGACGATCTACAATGAGCAGTTCTTC
-	TRBJ2-3	TRBD2	TRBV28	CASSPAGGAEADTQYF	TGTGCCAGCAGTCCTGCGGGGGGGGCAGAGGCAGATACGCAGTATTTT
few	TRBJ1-2	-	TRBV5-1	CASSLAQTYGYTF	TGCGCCAGCAGCTTGGCCCAGACGTATGGCTACACCTTC
many	TRBJ2-5	TRBD2	TRBV20-1	CSARESGSQETQYF	TGCAGTGCTAGAGAGAGCGGGAGCCAAGAGACCCAGTACTTC
many	TRBJ2-7	-	TRBV2	CASMYQGISYEQYF	TGTGCCAGCATGTATCAGGGTATATCCTACGAGCAGTACTTC
-	TRBJ2-7	TRBD1	TRBV5-1	CASSLYETGGLHEQYF	TGCGCCAGCAGCTTGTATGAGACAGGGGGACTCCACGAGCAGTACTTC
-	TRBJ2-3	TRBD2	TRBV9	CASTPTGLATDTQYF	TGTGCCAGCACCCCCACCGGACTAGCAACAGATACGCAGTATTTT
few	TRBJ2-3	-	TRBV10-3	CAISDSAGSTDTQYF	TGTGCCATCAGTGACTCCGCCGGCAGCACAGATACGCAGTATTTT
-	TRBJ2-1	-	TRBV11-2	CASSPEGGLRSYNEQFF	TGTGCCAGCAGCCCCGAAGGCGGTCTCCGCTCCTACAATGAGCAGTTCTTC
-	TRBJ1-2	-	TRBV9	CASSASRSNYGYTF	TGTGCCAGCAGCGCCTCCAGGTCTAACTATGGCTACACCTTC